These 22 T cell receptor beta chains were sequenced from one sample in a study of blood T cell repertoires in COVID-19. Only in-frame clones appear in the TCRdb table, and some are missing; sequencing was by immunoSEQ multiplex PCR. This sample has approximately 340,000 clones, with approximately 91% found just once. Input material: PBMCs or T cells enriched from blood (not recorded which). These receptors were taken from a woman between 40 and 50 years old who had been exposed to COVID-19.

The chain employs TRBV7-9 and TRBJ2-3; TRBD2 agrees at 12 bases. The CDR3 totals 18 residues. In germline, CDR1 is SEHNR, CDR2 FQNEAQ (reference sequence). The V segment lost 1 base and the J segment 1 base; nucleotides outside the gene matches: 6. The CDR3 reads CASSLGTSGESGTDTQYF. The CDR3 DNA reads TGTGCCAGCAGCTTAGGGACTAGCGGGGAGTCTGGCACAGATACGCAGTATTTT.

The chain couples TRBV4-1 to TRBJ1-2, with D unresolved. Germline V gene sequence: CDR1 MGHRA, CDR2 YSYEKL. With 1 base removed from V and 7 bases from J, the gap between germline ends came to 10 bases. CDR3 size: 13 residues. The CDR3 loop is CASSQGEFPGYTF. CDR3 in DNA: TGCGCCAGCAGCCAAGGAGAGTTTCCTGGCTACACCTTC.

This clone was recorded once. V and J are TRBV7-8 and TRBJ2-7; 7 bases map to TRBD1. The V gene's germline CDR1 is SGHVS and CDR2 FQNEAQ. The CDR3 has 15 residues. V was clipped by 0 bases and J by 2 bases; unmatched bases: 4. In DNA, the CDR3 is TGTGCCAGCAGCTTAGCGTTAACAGGGGCCTACGAGCAGTACTTC. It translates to CASSLALTGAYEQYF.

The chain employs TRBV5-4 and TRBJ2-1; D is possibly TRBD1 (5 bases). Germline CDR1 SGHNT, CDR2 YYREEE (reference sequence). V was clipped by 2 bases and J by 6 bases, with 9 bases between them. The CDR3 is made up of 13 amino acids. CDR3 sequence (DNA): TGTGCCAGCAGCTTACCAGGGTTCAATGAGCAGTTCTTC. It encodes CASSLPGFNEQFF.

CDR3 DNA: TGTGCCAGCAGCTTAGCTTCCACGCGGTCGGATGAGCAGTTCTTC. Its protein is CASSLASTRSDEQFF. The rearrangement links TRBV7-9 to TRBJ2-1; D is undetermined. Trimming removed 0 bases at V and 8 bases at J, with 14 bases between. This CDR3 spans 15 amino acids. Germline V gene sequence: CDR1 SEHNR, CDR2 FQNEAQ (reference sequence).

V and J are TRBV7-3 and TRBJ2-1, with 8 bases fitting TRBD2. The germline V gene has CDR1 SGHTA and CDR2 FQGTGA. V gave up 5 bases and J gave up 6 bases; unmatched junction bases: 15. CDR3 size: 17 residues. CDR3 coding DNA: TGTGCCAGCAGCCCAGCCCCGGCCGGGACTAGGTCCAATGAGCAGTTCTTC. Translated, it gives CASSPAPAGTRSNEQFF.

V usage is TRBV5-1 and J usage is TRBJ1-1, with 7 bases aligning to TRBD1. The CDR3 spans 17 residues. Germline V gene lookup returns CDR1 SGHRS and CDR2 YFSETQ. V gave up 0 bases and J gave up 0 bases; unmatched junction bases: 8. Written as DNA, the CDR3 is TGCGCCAGCAGCTTGGGGGCAGGGGGGAGCATGAACACTGAAGCTTTCTTT. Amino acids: CASSLGAGGSMNTEAFF.

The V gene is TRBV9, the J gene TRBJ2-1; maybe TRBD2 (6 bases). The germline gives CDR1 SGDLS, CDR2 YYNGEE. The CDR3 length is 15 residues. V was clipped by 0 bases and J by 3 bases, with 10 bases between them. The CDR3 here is CASSVDGGNYNEQFF. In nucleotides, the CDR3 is TGTGCCAGCAGCGTAGATGGGGGGAACTACAATGAGCAGTTCTTC.

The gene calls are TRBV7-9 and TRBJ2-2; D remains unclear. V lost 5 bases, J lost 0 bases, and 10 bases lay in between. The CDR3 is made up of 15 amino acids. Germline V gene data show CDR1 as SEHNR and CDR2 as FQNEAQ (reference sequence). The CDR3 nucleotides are TGTGCCAGCAGCCTACATAGCACGAACACCGGGGAGCTGTTTTTT. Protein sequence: CASSLHSTNTGELFF.

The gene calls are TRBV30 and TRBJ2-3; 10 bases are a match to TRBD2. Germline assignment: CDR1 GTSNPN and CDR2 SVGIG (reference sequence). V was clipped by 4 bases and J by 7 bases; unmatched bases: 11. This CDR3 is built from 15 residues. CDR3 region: CAWKLGAGGPHTQYF. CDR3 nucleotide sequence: TGTGCCTGGAAACTCGGAGCGGGAGGGCCACATACGCAGTATTTT. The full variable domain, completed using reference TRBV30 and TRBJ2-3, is SQTIHQWPATLVQPVGSPLSLECTVEGTSNPNLYWYRQAAGRGLQLLFYSVGIGQISSEVPQNLSASRPQDRQFILSSKKLLLSDSGFYLCAWKLGAGGPHTQYFGPGTRLTVL.

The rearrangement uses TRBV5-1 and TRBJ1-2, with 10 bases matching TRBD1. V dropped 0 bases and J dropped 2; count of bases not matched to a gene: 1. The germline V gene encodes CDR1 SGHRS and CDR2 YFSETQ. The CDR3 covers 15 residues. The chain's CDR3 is CASSLGGQGNYGYTF. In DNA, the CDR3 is TGCGCCAGCAGCTTGGGGGGACAGGGGAACTATGGCTACACCTTC.

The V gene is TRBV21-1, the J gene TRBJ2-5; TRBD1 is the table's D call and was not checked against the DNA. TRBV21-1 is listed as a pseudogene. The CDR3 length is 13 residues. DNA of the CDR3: TGTGCCAGCCAAAAGTGGGCGTTGGAGACCCAGTACTTC. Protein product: CASQKWALETQYF.

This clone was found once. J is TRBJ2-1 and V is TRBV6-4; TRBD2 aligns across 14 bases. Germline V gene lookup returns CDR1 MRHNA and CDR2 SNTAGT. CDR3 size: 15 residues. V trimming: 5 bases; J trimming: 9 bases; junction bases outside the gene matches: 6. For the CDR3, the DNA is TGTGCCAGCAGTCGGACTAGCGGGGGGTTGGGTGAGCAGTTCTTC. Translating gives CASSRTSGGLGEQFF.

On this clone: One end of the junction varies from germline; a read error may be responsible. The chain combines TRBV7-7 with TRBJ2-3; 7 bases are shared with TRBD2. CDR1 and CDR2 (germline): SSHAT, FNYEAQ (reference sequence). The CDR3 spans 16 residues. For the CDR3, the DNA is TGTGCTAGCAGCTTAGGGAGGGCGGGAGATCGAGATACGCAGTATTTT. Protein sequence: CASSLGRAGDRDTQYF.

CDR3 DNA: TGTGCCAGCAGTGGCGACAGGGGGAACACTGAAGCTTTCTTT. Translated, it gives CASSGDRGNTEAFF. The V call is TRBV2, the J call TRBJ1-1; 8 positions agree with TRBD1. The CDR3 has 14 amino acids. The V segment lost 4 bases and the J segment 1 base; nucleotides outside the gene matches: 2. The V gene's germline CDR1 is SNHLY and CDR2 FYNNEI.

The CDR3: CASSLFSGDGYTF. The CDR3 nucleotides are TGTGCCAGCAGTTTATTTTCAGGGGATGGCTACACCTTC. This chain uses TRBV12-3 or TRBV12-4 with TRBJ1-2; D might be TRBD1 (6 bases). The CDR3 totals 13 residues. Deletions cut 2 bases from V and 6 bases from J, with 10 bases between.

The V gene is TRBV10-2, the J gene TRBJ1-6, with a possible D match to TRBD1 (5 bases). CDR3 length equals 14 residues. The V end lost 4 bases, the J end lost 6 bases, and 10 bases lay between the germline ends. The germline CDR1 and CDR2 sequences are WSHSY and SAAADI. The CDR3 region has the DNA TGCGCCAGCAGTGCCGACAGAACTAATTCACCCCTCCACTTT. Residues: CASSADRTNSPLHF.

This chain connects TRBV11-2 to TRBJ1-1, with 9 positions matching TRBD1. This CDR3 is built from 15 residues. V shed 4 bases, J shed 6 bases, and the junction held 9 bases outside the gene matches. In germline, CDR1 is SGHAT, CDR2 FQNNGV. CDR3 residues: CASSSSGTGKAEAFF. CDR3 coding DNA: TGTGCCAGCAGCTCGTCCGGGACAGGGAAGGCTGAAGCTTTCTTT.

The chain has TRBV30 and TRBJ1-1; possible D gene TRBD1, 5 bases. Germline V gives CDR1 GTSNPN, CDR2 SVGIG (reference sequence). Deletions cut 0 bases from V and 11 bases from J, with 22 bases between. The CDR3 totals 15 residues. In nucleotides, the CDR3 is TGTGCCTGGAGTGTACACAGGACCCACCAGGGCGAGGCTTTCTTT. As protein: CAWSVHRTHQGEAFF.

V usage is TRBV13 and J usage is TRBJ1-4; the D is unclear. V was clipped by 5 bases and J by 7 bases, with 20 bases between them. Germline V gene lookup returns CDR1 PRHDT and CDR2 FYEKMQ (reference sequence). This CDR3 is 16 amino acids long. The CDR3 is CASSPDSHSPAEKLFF. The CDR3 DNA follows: TGTGCCAGCAGCCCAGATTCTCACAGCCCAGCTGAAAAACTGTTTTTT. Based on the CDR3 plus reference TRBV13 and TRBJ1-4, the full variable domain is AAGVIQSPRHLIKEKRETATLKCYPIPRHDTVYWYQQGPGQDPQFLISFYEKMQSDKGSIPDRFSAQQFSDYHSELNMSSLELGDSALYFCASSPDSHSPAEKLFFGSGTQLSVL.

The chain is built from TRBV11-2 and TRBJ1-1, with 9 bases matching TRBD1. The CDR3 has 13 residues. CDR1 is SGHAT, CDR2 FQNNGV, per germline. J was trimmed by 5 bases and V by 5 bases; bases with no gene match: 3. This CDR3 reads CASSKTGGTEAFF. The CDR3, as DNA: TGTGCCAGCAGCAAGACAGGGGGGACTGAAGCTTTCTTT.

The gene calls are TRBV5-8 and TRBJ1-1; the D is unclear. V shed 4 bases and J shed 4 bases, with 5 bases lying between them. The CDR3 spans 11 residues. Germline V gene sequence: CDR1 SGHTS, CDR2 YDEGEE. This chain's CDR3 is CASSPGTEAFF. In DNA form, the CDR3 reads TGTGCCAGCAGCCCCGGCACTGAAGCTTTCTTT.